Listed here is a single T cell receptor (beta chain). The antigen is unknown. The germline V gene has CDR1 SNHLY and CDR2 FYNNEI. The CDR3 has 12 amino acids. Trimming took 6 bases from V and 5 from J, leaving 8 bases between them. The sample comes from a study of T cell responses to AZD1222 COVID-19 vaccine. Whole-study results and caveats: At baseline, seropositivity was found in only 5 to 7 AZD1222 recipients.

TCRdb keeps only in-frame clones here, not all; method: immunoSEQ multiplex PCR. The sample includes fewer than 50,000 clones, about four fifths of them seen just once. Source: peripheral blood, taken 28 days after the second dose of the MenACWY control vaccine. The chain links TRBV2 to TRBJ1-5; no reliable D call. The TCR was taken from an adult who received the MenACWY meningococcal vaccine as a control. As DNA, the CDR3 is TGTGCCAGCAGGGCTGACTATCAGCCCCAGCATTTT. It is translated as CASRADYQPQHF.